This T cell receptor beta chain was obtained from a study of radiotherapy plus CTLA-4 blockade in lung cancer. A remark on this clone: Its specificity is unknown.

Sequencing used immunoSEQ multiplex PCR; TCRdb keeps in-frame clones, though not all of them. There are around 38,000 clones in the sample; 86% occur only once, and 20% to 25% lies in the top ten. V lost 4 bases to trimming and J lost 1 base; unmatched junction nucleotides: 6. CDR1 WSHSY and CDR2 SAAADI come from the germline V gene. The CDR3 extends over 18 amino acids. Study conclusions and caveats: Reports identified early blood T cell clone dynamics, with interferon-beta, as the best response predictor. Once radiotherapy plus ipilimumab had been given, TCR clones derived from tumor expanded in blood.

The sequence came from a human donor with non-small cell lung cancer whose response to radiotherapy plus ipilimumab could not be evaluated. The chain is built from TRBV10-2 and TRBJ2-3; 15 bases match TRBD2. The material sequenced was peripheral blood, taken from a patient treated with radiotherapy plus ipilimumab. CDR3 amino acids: CASSAGTSGRSGTDTQYF. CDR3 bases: TGCGCCAGCAGTGCCGGGACTAGCGGGAGGTCGGGCACAGATACGCAGTATTTT.